Sequencing of this T cell receptor beta chain was carried out in a study of blood T cell repertoires in COVID-19. Overall study: Acute and convalescent COVID-19 samples came from the United States, Italy and Spain.

Seattle researchers signed up patients amid active infection and tracked them longitudinally. Trimming removed 4 bases from V and 4 bases from J; junction bases left unmatched: 15. Germline V lookup: CDR1 MGHRA, CDR2 YSYEKL. The CDR3 spans 17 residues. Assay: immunoSEQ multiplex PCR; the TCRdb copy retains only in-frame clones and omits some. The sample holds 150,000 to 200,000 clones, about 80% seen once. The sample was peripheral blood. The V gene is TRBV4-1, the J gene TRBJ2-7, with 8 positions matching TRBD2. This clonotype was obtained from a woman aged 40 to 50 with COVID-19, enrolled during active disease. CDR3 protein: CASSPILNQRGTYEQYV. DNA for the CDR3: TGCGCCAGCAGCCCGATCCTTAACCAGCGGGGGACGTACGAGCAGTACGTC.